These 28 T cell receptor delta chains originate from one sample sequenced in a study of γδ T cells in repeated Plasmodium falciparum infection. Bulk repertoires came from Vgamma9/Vdelta2+ or Vdelta2-negative gammadelta T cells flow-sorted from PBMC. TCRdb re-processed the multiplex PCR reads using CATT. The table includes over 45,000 delta-chain clones, 1.6% detected once. Specimen: gamma-delta T cells from blood. The receptors originated from a pool of human donors (malaria-infected and uninfected, not separated).

This clone came up many times. Other DNA sequences of this sample code for an identical CDR3. Written as DNA, the CDR3 is TGTGCCTGTGACACGATGTTACTGGGGGATAAGACGGGTCCCGATAAACTCATCTTT. It specifies CACDTMLLGDKTGPDKLIF. This rearrangement joins TRDV2 to TRDJ1, with 11 bases aligning to TRDD3. No J segment appears in TCRdb, so it was assigned here by matching the sequence to germline. This CDR3 spans 19 amino acids. J lost 3 bases, V lost 1 base, and 15 bases had no gene match. CDR1 is GEAIGNYY, CDR2 EKD, per germline.

This clone showed up just a few times. The TCRdb protein comes from a much larger clone and disagrees with this DNA's translation at residue 4, likely due to a read error; the protein given here is derived from the DNA. V usage is TRDV1 and J usage is TRDJ1; D is possibly TRDD3 (6 bases). The J gene, not given by TCRdb, was assigned here from a germline match of the nucleotide sequence. The V gene lost 7 bases and the J gene lost 0 bases, with 18 bases spanning the gap. The germline gives CDR1 TSWWSYY, CDR2 QGS. CDR3 length: 16 residues. The DNA for the CDR3 is TGTGCTCTTGTGGCCATGGGGGGGAGGTACACCGATAAACTCATCTTT. Its protein is CALVAMGGRYTDKLIF.

This clone appeared a few times. TCRdb's protein, taken from a much larger clone, differs from this DNA's translation at residue 9, likely owing to a read error; the protein displayed comes from the DNA. The chain links TRDV1 to TRDJ1; 7 bases align to TRDD2. TCRdb offers no J gene call, so here the DNA was matched to germline to obtain one. Trimming removed 4 bases from V and 8 bases from J; junction bases left unmatched: 13. The CDR3 length is 15 residues. Germline-derived CDR1 and CDR2 are TSWWSYY and QGS. This CDR3 reads CALGAAFLLQGKLIF. Written as DNA, the CDR3 is TGTGCTCTTGGGGCTGCCTTCCTGCTTCAGGGAAAACTCATCTTT.

This clone occurred a few times. A far bigger clonotype differs at one base, so this is likely a read error. The identical CDR3 is also encoded by other nucleotide sequences in the sample. V is TRDV2 and J is TRDJ1, with TRDD3 matching over 11 bases. TCRdb leaves out the J gene; it was filled in here by matching the DNA to germline. The CDR3 is 17 residues long. Germline-derived CDR1 and CDR2 are GEAIGNYY and EKD. The ends lost 7 bases at V and 3 bases at J; junction bases unmatched: 15. The CDR3, as DNA: TGTGCCTGCGGACTGGGGGATATTTTCGGGTCCGCCGATAAACTCATCTTT. Its protein product is CACGLGDIFGSADKLIF.

This clone appeared many times. The chain links TRDV2 to TRDJ1; 13 positions match TRDD3. With V trimmed by 3 bases and J by 4 bases, 19 bases remained unmatched. This CDR3 is 20 amino acids long. Germline-derived CDR1 and CDR2 are GEAIGNYY and EKD. The DNA of the CDR3 is TGTGCCTGTGACTCGCTCTTCGGGGGACTGGGGGATACGGGAATCGATAAACTCATCTTT. It is translated as CACDSLFGGLGDTGIDKLIF.

The sample holds many counts of this clone. This sequence may be a read error, since a much larger clone differs from it by one base. The rearrangement joins TRDV1 to TRDJ1; 9 bases align to TRDD3. Germline trimming cut 4 bases from V and 2 bases from J; bases unmatched to any gene: 11. This CDR3 comprises 17 residues. Germline V gene data show CDR1 as TSWWSYY and CDR2 as QGS. For the CDR3, the DNA is TGTGCTCTTGGGGTCTGGGCTGGGGGATTCTCTACCGATAAACTCATCTTT. Translating gives CALGVWAGGFSTDKLIF.

This clone was picked up many times. A read error is likely here: a far larger clone is one base away. Other DNA sequences of this sample code for an identical CDR3. The CDR3 is CALGEPSPPKYWGLTDKLIF. CDR3 DNA sequence: TGTGCTCTTGGGGAGCCCAGCCCTCCCAAATACTGGGGGCTCACCGATAAACTCATCTTT. The chain couples TRDV1 to TRDJ1, with 8 bases identical to TRDD3. This CDR3 has 20 amino acids. The germline V gene encodes CDR1 TSWWSYY and CDR2 QGS. The ends lost 3 bases at V and 1 base at J; junction bases unmatched: 19.

This clone was counted only a few times. One base separates it from a far larger clone, so it is likely a read error. The sample contains more than one DNA sequence encoding this CDR3. This chain connects TRDV2 to TRDJ1; TRDD3 aligns across 12 bases. The J gene, missing from TCRdb, was assigned here through DNA to germline matching. This CDR3 is built from 19 residues. The germline V gene encodes CDR1 GEAIGNYY and CDR2 EKD. CDR3 protein: CACDFLLGDTPSYTDKLIF. The CDR3 nucleotides are TGTGCCTGTGACTTTCTACTGGGGGATACTCCCTCGTACACTGATAAACTCATCTTT.

This clone was observed a few times. A far larger clone is off by one base, so a read error is likely. This specimen includes other DNA sequences encoding the same CDR3. The CDR3 region is CALGEWISYGLGIGTDKLIF. The CDR3 DNA reads as TGTGCTCTTGGGGAATGGATTTCCTACGGCCTGGGGATTGGTACCGATAAACTCATCTTT. The rearrangement links TRDV1 to TRDJ1, with a weak D call TRDD2 (7 bases). Germline-derived CDR1 and CDR2 are TSWWSYY and QGS. The CDR3 extends over 20 amino acids. The V and J ends lost 2 bases and 2 bases respectively, with 27 bases between them.

In its sample, this clone was seen many times. The TCRdb protein, from a much larger clone, departs from this DNA's translation at residue 5, likely by read error; the protein shown derives from the DNA. The gene calls are TRDV1 and TRDJ1, with a tentative D call TRDD1 (5 bases). The V end was cut by 4 bases, the J end by 2 bases, with 17 bases between. Germline V lookup: CDR1 TSWWSYY, CDR2 QGS. This CDR3 is 16 amino acids long. In nucleotides, the CDR3 is TGTGCTCTTGGGGGAGAAGAAATCTCTCTTACCGATAAACTCATCTTT. Encoded protein: CALGGEEISLTDKLIF.

As to this clone: This DNA's translation and the protein TCRdb lists, from a much larger clone, do not match at residue 16, likely due to a read error; the protein shown is translated from the DNA. The chain has TRDV1 and TRDJ1, with 7 nucleotides matching TRDD3. In the absence of a J gene in TCRdb, the DNA was matched to germline to assign it here. The ends lost 3 bases at V and 2 bases at J; junction bases unmatched: 24. This CDR3 has 21 residues. Germline lookup yields CDR1 TSWWSYY and CDR2 QGS. CDR3 DNA sequence: TGTGCTCTTGGGGATCCTCCCCTGGGGACGGGGCGGATACGGGAAACCGATAAACTCATCTTT. Its translation is CALGDPPLGTGRIRETDKLIF.

This clone was counted between two and nine times. A far larger clone is just one base off, so this is likely a read error. Other DNA variants within this sample encode the same CDR3. The chain's CDR3 is CACDSSCTGGLVSWDTRQMFF. CDR3 in DNA: TGTGCCTGCGACTCGTCCTGTACTGGGGGATTGGTCTCCTGGGACACCCGACAGATGTTTTTC. This chain links TRDV2 with TRDJ3; 10 nucleotides align to TRDD3. The J gene comes from matching the DNA to germline here; TCRdb lacks it. CDR1 is GEAIGNYY and CDR2 is EKD in the germline V gene. The CDR3 has 21 amino acids. The V segment lost 7 bases and the J segment 0 bases; nucleotides outside the gene matches: 17.

As concerns this clone: A far more abundant clone sits one base away, making this likely a read error. The DNA is omitted, as the CDR3 cannot be located on it reliably, and the CDR3 follows TCRdb's listing. The V gene is TRDV1; the J gene was not called; the DNA was not used to check the table's D call, TRDD3. The CDR3 is 25 residues long, counting both termini. CDR1 is TSWWSYY, CDR2 QGS, per germline. CDR3 sequence reads: CALGERPSYGCDGILPEEPTDKLIF.

This clone has more than one count but fewer than ten. TCRdb records a much larger clone's protein for this DNA, with a difference at residue 8 that likely arises from a read error; the protein given is the translation of the DNA. The rearrangement joins TRDV1 to TRDJ1; possible D gene TRDD2, 6 bases. Since TCRdb gives no J gene, matching the DNA to germline was used here to assign it. The CDR3 runs to 21 residues. Between the trimmed V and J ends, which lost 4 bases and 0 bases, there was a span of 30 bases. CDR1 TSWWSYY and CDR2 QGS come from the germline V gene. CDR3 protein: CALGGLPARNSGRRYTDKLIF. The CDR3 DNA follows: TGTGCTCTTGGGGGGCTTCCTGCGAGAAACTCCGGGCGTCGTTACACCGATAAACTCATCTTT.

About this clone: The protein TCRdb lists belongs to a much larger clone and differs from this DNA's translation at residue 3, which points to a read error; the protein shown is made from the DNA. The rearrangement uses TRDV1 and TRDJ1; D perhaps matches TRDD3 (6 bases). Germline loops: CDR1 TSWWSYY, CDR2 QGS. This CDR3 has 16 residues. Here the CDR3 DNA reads TGTGCTCCTGGGGAACGGGAGGTTTGGGACACCGATAAACTCATCTTT. This codes for CAPGEREVWDTDKLIF.

There are many counts of this clone. The V and J genes are TRDV1 and TRDJ1; D is possibly TRDD3 (7 bases). Trimming stripped 4 bases from V and 7 bases from J, with 43 bases between. The CDR3 loop spans 23 amino acids. The germline CDR1 and CDR2 sequences are TSWWSYY and QGS. CDR3 nucleotides: TGTGCTCTTGGGGCCCCGTCTCCTACTAACTACCCTCTTGACTGGGGACCACACACTAAACTCATCTTT. It translates to CALGAPSPTNYPLDWGPHTKLIF.

This clone occurred many times. Within the sample, other DNA sequences also encode this same CDR3. The V gene is TRDV2, the J gene TRDJ1; D is uncertain. The CDR3 contains 15 residues. CDR1 is GEAIGNYY, CDR2 EKD, per germline. The germline V and J ends were trimmed by 5 bases and 7 bases, with 22 bases remaining between them. The CDR3 DNA reads as TGTGCCTGTGTTCGCACAGAATCGTACGGGCTTAAACTCATCTTT. Protein product: CACVRTESYGLKLIF.

The chain uses TRDV1 and TRDJ1; 9 bases fit TRDD3. As TCRdb names no J gene, one was assigned here on the basis of a DNA match to germline. Germline lookup yields CDR1 TSWWSYY and CDR2 QGS. V was pared by 0 bases and J by 10 bases, with 9 bases of the junction left unmatched. The CDR3 spans 15 residues. CDR3 region: CALGELPSWGMRLIF. The DNA for the CDR3 is TGTGCTCTTGGGGAACTCCCTTCCTGGGGGATGAGACTCATCTTT.

This clone showed up just a few times. TCRdb records a much larger clone's protein for this DNA, with a difference at residue 5 that likely arises from a read error; the protein given is the translation of the DNA. This chain links TRDV1 with TRDJ1; D unclear. In germline, CDR1 is TSWWSYY, CDR2 QGS. CDR3 size: 15 residues. The ends were cut back, 6 bases at V and 0 bases at J, with 14 bases in the middle. Here the CDR3 DNA reads TGTGCTCTTGGCATTCCACAAACCTACACCGATAAACTCATCTTT. As protein: CALGIPQTYTDKLIF.

This clone came up a few times. This chain links TRDV2 with TRDJ1; the match to TRDD3 covers 11 bases. Assignment of the J gene here rests on matching the DNA to germline, because TCRdb gives none. V trimming: 3 bases; J trimming: 1 base; junction bases outside the gene matches: 9. The CDR3 spans 17 residues. Germline loops: CDR1 GEAIGNYY, CDR2 EKD. CDR3: CACDYVLGDISTDKLIF. CDR3 bases: TGTGCCTGTGACTACGTACTGGGGGATATTAGCACCGATAAACTCATCTTT.

The sample holds many counts of this clone. Since a far larger clone is one base different, this is likely a read error. The same CDR3 arises from other DNA sequences in this sample as well. No J gene was assigned, while the V gene was called as TRDV2; TRDD3 is the table's D call and was not checked against the DNA. Germline CDR1 reads GEAIGNYY; CDR2 reads EKD. CDR3 length: 17 residues. The CDR3 spells CACDTVSGIRNTDKLIF. DNA for the CDR3: TGTGCCTGTGACACCGTCTCCGGGATACGAAACACCGATAAGCTCATCTTT.

Remarks on this clone: The protein in TCRdb stems from a much larger clone and differs at residue 9 from this DNA's translation, likely a read error; here the protein is translated from the DNA. The V call is TRAV38-2/DV8, the J call TRDJ1; 9 bases are shared with TRDD3. Since TCRdb gives no J gene, matching the DNA to germline was used here to assign it. CDR3 length: 16 residues. V lost 10 bases to trimming and J lost 0 bases; unmatched junction nucleotides: 13. Germline-derived CDR1 and CDR2 are TSESDYY and QEAYKQQN. CDR3 loop: CAPGFGGYLYTDKLIF. CDR3 DNA: TGTGCTCCCGGATTTGGGGGATATCTGTACACCGATAAACTCATCTTT.

This clone was detected a few times. The TCRdb protein, from a much larger clone, departs from this DNA's translation at residue 9, likely by read error; the protein shown derives from the DNA. This rearrangement joins TRDV2 to TRDJ3; 9 positions match TRDD3. Here the J gene was assigned by germline matching of the DNA, as TCRdb has none. CDR3 length: 16 amino acids. Germline lookup yields CDR1 GEAIGNYY and CDR2 EKD. V lost 3 bases, J lost 9 bases, and 8 bases stayed unmatched. In nucleotides, the CDR3 is TGTGCCTGTGACGAACTGGGGGAACCCGGCACCCGACAGATGTTTTTC. Protein sequence: CACDELGEPGTRQMFF.

In this sample, this clone turned up a few times. A much larger clone differs by one base, so this may be a read error. The chain is built from TRDV2 and TRDJ1, with TRDD3 matching over 8 bases. Matching the DNA to germline supplied the J gene, which TCRdb does not give. CDR1 is GEAIGNYY, CDR2 EKD, per germline. With V trimmed by 0 bases and J by 5 bases, 19 bases remained unmatched. The CDR3 runs to 19 residues. For the CDR3, the DNA is TGTGCCTGTGACACCCTCGACGTACTGGGGGGTACCCGGAAAGATAAACTCATCTTT. This sequence encodes CACDTLDVLGGTRKDKLIF.

This clone was detected only a few times. The protein TCRdb lists belongs to a much larger clone and differs from this DNA's translation at residue 3, which points to a read error; the protein shown is made from the DNA. The CDR3 loop reads CAPGDQRLSDCNTDKLIF. DNA for the CDR3: TGTGCTCCTGGGGACCAAAGACTTTCTGACTGTAACACCGATAAACTCATCTTT. The chain employs TRDV1 and TRDJ1, with a tentative D call TRDD3 (6 bases). The J gene is not listed in TCRdb, so it was assigned here from a DNA match to germline. CDR3 length: 18 residues. CDR1 and CDR2 (germline): TSWWSYY, QGS.

Regarding this clone: TCRdb attributes to this sequence the protein of a much larger clone, which differs from the DNA translation at residue 4; a read error is likely, and the protein displayed is translated from the DNA. The chain carries TRAV38-2/DV8 and TRDJ1; TRDD3 agrees at 13 bases. Matching the DNA to germline supplied the J gene, which TCRdb does not give. Germline-derived CDR1 and CDR2 are TSESDYY and QEAYKQQN. The CDR3 runs to 22 residues. The CDR3 coding sequence is TGTGCTTATGGGAGATTCTTTGCCTTCCCCCCGAGTACTGGGGGATACGCCGATAAACTCATCTTT. It translates to CAYGRFFAFPPSTGGYADKLIF.

This clone turned up a few times. TCRdb's protein for this DNA is that of a much larger clone and differs from the translation at residue 4, likely a read error; the protein shown is the DNA translation. This chain joins TRDV1 and TRDJ1; the match to TRDD2 covers 9 bases. Germline matching of the DNA provided the J gene here, since TCRdb leaves it blank. This CDR3 spans 22 amino acids. The germline V gene encodes CDR1 TSWWSYY and CDR2 QGS. The trim removed 8 bases at V and 2 bases at J, leaving 30 bases unmatched. In DNA, the CDR3 is TGTGCTCTTAGGGCCTTGGCCTTCCTACAATTTCTCCGGGGAGGGTCGACCGATAAACTCATCTTT. Amino acids: CALRALAFLQFLRGGSTDKLIF.

This clone showed up just a few times. This DNA translates differently at residue 15 from the TCRdb protein, which is that of a much larger clone; a read error is likely, and the protein shown is the DNA's own translation. The V call is TRDV1, the J call TRDJ1, with 9 bases aligning to TRDD3. No J gene was available from TCRdb, and it was assigned here by a germline match of the DNA. The trim removed 0 bases at V and 1 base at J, leaving 24 bases unmatched. Germline-derived CDR1 and CDR2 are TSWWSYY and QGS. This CDR3 region has 23 residues. The CDR3 nucleotides read TGTGCTCTTGGGGAACTTGACCTACCCTGGGGGATCGTACCTCTTTTGTCCACCGATAAACTCATCTTT. It is translated as CALGELDLPWGIVPLLSTDKLIF.